This TCR beta chain emerged from a study of T cell responses to AZD1222 COVID-19 vaccine. Generated by immunoSEQ multiplex PCR, the TCRdb table keeps only in-frame clones and is missing some. The table has more than 100,000 clones, around 92% seen once. Germline V lookup: CDR1 SGHNT, CDR2 YYREEE (reference sequence). CDR3 length: 15 residues. V was clipped by 0 bases and J by 8 bases; unmatched bases: 6. Overall study findings and caveats: Repertoire sampling occurred only after the peak T cell response.

This clone was observed a single time. No antigen is known for it. The V gene is TRBV5-4, the J gene TRBJ2-1; TRBD2 matches 9 bases. This clonotype was obtained from an adult who received the AZD1222 COVID-19 vaccine. The material sequenced was peripheral blood, taken 28 days after the second AZD1222 dose. The CDR3 region has the DNA TGTGCCAGCAGCTTGGCGACTAGCGGTGGGGATGAGCAGTTCTTC. Its translation is CASSLATSGGDEQFF.